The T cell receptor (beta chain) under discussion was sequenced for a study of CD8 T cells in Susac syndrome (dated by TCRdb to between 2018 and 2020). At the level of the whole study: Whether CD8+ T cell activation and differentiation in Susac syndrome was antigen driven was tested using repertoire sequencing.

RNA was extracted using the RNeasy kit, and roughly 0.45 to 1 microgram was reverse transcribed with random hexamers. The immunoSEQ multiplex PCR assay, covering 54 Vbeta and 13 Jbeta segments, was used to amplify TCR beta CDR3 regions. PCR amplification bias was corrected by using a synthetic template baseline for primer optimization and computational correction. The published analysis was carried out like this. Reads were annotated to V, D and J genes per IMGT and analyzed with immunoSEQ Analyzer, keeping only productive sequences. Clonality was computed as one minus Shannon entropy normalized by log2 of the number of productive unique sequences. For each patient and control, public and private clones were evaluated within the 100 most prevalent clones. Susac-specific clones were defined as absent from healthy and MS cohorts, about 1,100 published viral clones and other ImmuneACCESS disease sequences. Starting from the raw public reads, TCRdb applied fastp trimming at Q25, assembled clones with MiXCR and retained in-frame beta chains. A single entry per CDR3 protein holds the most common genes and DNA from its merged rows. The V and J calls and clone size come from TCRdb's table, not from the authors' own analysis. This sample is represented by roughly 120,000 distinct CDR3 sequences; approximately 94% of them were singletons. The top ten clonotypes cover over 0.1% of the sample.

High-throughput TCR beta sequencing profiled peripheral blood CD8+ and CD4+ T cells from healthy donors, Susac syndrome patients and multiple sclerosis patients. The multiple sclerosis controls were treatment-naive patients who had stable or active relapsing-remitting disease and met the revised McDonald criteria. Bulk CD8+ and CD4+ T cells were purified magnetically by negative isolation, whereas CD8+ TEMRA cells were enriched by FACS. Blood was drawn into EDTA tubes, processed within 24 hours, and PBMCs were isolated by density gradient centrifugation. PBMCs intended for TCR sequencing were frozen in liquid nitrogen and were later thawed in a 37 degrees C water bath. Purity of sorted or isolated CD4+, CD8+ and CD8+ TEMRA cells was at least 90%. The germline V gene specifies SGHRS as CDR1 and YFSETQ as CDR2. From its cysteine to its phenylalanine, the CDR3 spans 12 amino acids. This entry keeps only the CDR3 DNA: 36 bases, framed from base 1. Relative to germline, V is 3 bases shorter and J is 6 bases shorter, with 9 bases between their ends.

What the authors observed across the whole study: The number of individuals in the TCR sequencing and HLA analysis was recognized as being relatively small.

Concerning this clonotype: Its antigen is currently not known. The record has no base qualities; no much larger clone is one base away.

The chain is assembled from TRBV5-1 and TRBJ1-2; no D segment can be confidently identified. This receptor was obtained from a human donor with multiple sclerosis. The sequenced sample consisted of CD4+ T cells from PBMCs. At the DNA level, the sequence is TGCGCCAGCAGCTCAGTCCGAGATGGCTACACCTTC. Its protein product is CASSSVRDGYTF.